This entry features one T cell receptor beta chain sequence. Trimming pared 0 bases from V and 0 bases from J, leaving 15 bases between. Germline V lookup: CDR1 SGHRS, CDR2 YFSETQ. This CDR3 spans 17 amino acids. Authors' processing steps: Reference gene primer amplification gave estimated nucleated cell counts. Clones were read by immunoSEQ multiplex PCR, and TCRdb kept only the in-frame ones, dropping some. V, J and clone size are taken as reported in that table, and D and trimming were inferred from the DNA itself. The table shows about 18,000 clones, with over 75% occurring only once. This sample stems from a study of blood T cell repertoires in COVID-19. As for the study in general: Whether acute or convalescent, the COVID-19 samples came from the United States, Italy and Spain. From T cells, B-cell-depleted T cells, or PBMCs came the material, which was cDNA or gDNA.

The chain carries TRBV5-1 and TRBJ2-5, with D hard to call. The sequence was collected from a man aged 40-49 years with active or convalescent COVID-19. Sequencing used peripheral blood. The CDR3 sequence: CASSLGIGVGYQETQYF. The DNA for the CDR3 is TGCGCCAGCAGCTTGGGAATCGGAGTTGGCTACCAAGAGACCCAGTACTTC.